The next 18 T cell receptor beta chains were all read from a single sample in a study of T cell clonality in common variable immunodeficiency. Data came from immunoSEQ multiplex PCR; TCRdb stores just in-frame clones and leaves some out. The record shows 40,000 to 45,000 clones for this sample, with no singletons present. Input material: peripheral blood mononuclear cells. These receptors originate from a person aged 18-69 years in good health.

Many counts were recorded for this clone. The read ends 3 residues early relative to the CDR3; the germline J gene fills the gap. V gene TRBV20-1 combines with J gene TRBJ1-5, with TRBD1 matching over 10 bases. The CDR3 sequence is 13 residues long. The trim removed 6 bases at V and 7 bases at J, leaving 6 bases unmatched. Germline V gene lookup returns CDR1 DFQATT and CDR2 SNEGSKA (reference sequence). The CDR3 DNA, read in part, is TGCAGTGCGAGACAGGGGGCTAACCAGCCC. This gives the protein CSARQGANQP. The whole CDR3 is CSARQGANQPQHF.

This clone was picked up many times. The sequenced fragment ends 3 residues before the CDR3 boundary, so the rest is inferred from the germline J gene. This chain links TRBV29-1 with TRBJ2-1; 7 positions match TRBD2. CDR3 length: 15 residues. Germline assignment: CDR1 SQVTM and CDR2 ANQGSEA. V was pared by 6 bases and J by 6 bases, with 14 bases of the junction left unmatched. CDR3 sequence reads: CSVPRVTPGGNEQFF. The covered CDR3 bases are TGCAGCGTCCCCAGGGTCACCCCGGGGGGCAATGAG.

This clone was detected many times. With the read ending 3 residues before the CDR3 end, the germline J gene is used to fill in that end. The gene calls are TRBV19 and TRBJ2-1, with 8 positions matching TRBD2. Germline trimming cut 7 bases from V and 4 bases from J; bases unmatched to any gene: 12. The CDR3 spans 16 residues. CDR1 is LNHDA and CDR2 is SQIVND in the germline V gene (reference sequence). The CDR3 protein is CASTGAKRESYNEQFF. The covered CDR3 bases are TGTGCCAGTACTGGAGCCAAGCGGGAGAGTTACAATGAG.

The table lists this clone with many counts. The sequenced fragment ends 3 residues before the CDR3 boundary, so the rest is inferred from the germline J gene. The chain joins TRBV30 to TRBJ1-2; a possible D gene is TRBD1 (5 bases). Trimming pared 4 bases from V and 5 bases from J, leaving 14 bases between. CDR3 size: 13 residues. Germline V lookup: CDR1 GTSNPN, CDR2 SVGIG (reference sequence). CDR3 protein: CAWNTPGGYGYTF. The DNA read from the CDR3 is TGTGCCTGGAACACACCGGGGGGGTATGGC.

In its sample, this clone was seen many times. The read terminates 3 residues ahead of where the CDR3 ends, so the germline J gene completes it. The J gene is TRBJ2-3, the V gene TRBV7-9, with TRBD2 as a possible D gene (5 bases). The CDR3 runs 12 residues. The germline V gene has CDR1 SEHNR and CDR2 FQNEAQ (reference sequence). CDR3 region: CASSPATMAQYF. The CDR3 DNA, read in part, is TGTGCCAGCAGCCCAGCGACTATGGCG.

At least ten counts were recorded for this clone. The CDR3 end is not reached by the read, which stops 3 residues before it; the germline J gene fills it in. This same CDR3 is encoded by further DNA sequences in the sample. The J gene is TRBJ1-3, the V gene TRBV11-1; perhaps TRBD1 as D (5 bases). Looked up from germline, CDR1 is SGHAT and CDR2 is FQDESV (reference sequence). The CDR3 is 14 residues long. Between the trimmed V and J ends, which lost 5 bases and 4 bases, there was a span of 12 bases. Partial CDR3 DNA: TGTGCCAGCAGCCTGACAGCTGACGGAAACACC. Protein: CASSLTADGNT. The CDR3 in its entirety is CASSLTADGNTIYF.

This clone has just a few counts. The CDR3 end lies 3 residues beyond the end of the read and is filled in from the germline J gene. This CDR3 is also generated by other DNA sequences in the sample. The chain joins TRBV5-5 to TRBJ2-3; D call uncertain. This CDR3 spans 14 amino acids. Trimming cost V 0 bases and J 6 bases, with 11 bases left between them. From germline, CDR1 is SGHKS and CDR2 YYEKEE (reference sequence). The CDR3 spells CASSLGAPPDTQYF. CDR3 DNA, as far as it was read: TGTGCCAGCAGCTTGGGGGCTCCACCGGATACG.

This clone was counted at least ten times. The DNA ends 3 residues before the CDR3 does, and the rest of the CDR3 is filled in from the germline J gene. The chain is built from TRBV19 and TRBJ2-6; D may be TRBD1 (5 bases). Trimming removed 3 bases from V and 0 bases from J, with 6 bases in between. From germline, CDR1 is LNHDA and CDR2 SQIVND (reference sequence). CDR3 size: 15 residues. Partial CDR3 DNA: TGTGCCAGTAGTATCCAGGGCTCTGGGGCCAACGTC. This codes for CASSIQGSGANV. The CDR3 reads in full as CASSIQGSGANVLTF.

This clone was detected ten times or more. CDR3 sequence: CASSIPGVKGTQYF. The CDR3 DNA, read in part, is TGTGCCAGTAGTATTCCCGGGGTTAAGGGGACC. The rearrangement joins TRBV19 to TRBJ2-5; TRBD2 might be the D (5 bases). The sequence runs out 3 residues before the end of the CDR3; the remainder is reconstructed from the germline J gene. Trimming left V 3 bases short and J 7 bases short, with 15 bases between. Germline V lookup: CDR1 LNHDA, CDR2 SQIVND (reference sequence). CDR3 length: 14 residues. The full variable domain, its missing parts supplied by reference TRBV19 and TRBJ2-5, is DGGITQSPKYLFRKEGQNVTLSCEQNLNHDAMYWYRQDPGQGLRLIYYSQIVNDFQKGDIAEGYSVSREKKESFPLTVTSAQKNPTAFYLCASSIPGVKGTQYFGPGTRLLVL.

There are many counts of this clone. The read ends 3 residues early relative to the CDR3; the germline J gene fills the gap. This chain uses TRBV5-6 with TRBJ1-1, with D tentatively TRBD1 (5 bases). The CDR3 runs to 15 residues. Germline V gene sequence: CDR1 SGHDT, CDR2 YYEEEE. V was clipped by 1 base and J by 5 bases, with 15 bases between them. The covered CDR3 bases are TGTGCCAGCAGCTTGTCCGGGGTCCGGGGGACTGAA. Its protein product is CASSLSGVRGTE. The whole CDR3 is CASSLSGVRGTEAFF. The variable domain in full, with the rest retrieved from reference TRBV5-6 and TRBJ1-1, is DAGVTQSPTHLIKTRGQQVTLRCSPKSGHDTVSWYQQALGQGPQFIFQYYEEEERQRGNFPDRFSGHQFPNYSSELNVNALLLGDSALYLCASSLSGVRGTEAFFGQGTRLTVV.

This clone was counted at least ten times. Read data end 3 residues before the CDR3 end; the end is taken from the germline J gene. V and J are TRBV5-1 and TRBJ1-6, with a tentative D call TRBD1 (6 bases). Germline CDR1 reads SGHRS; CDR2 reads YFSETQ. Deletions cut 0 bases from V and 4 bases from J, with 17 bases between. The CDR3 contains 18 residues. The CDR3 reads CASSLVGHPLDYNSPLHF. The sequenced CDR3 bases are TGCGCCAGCAGCTTGGTGGGACACCCCTTAGATTATAATTCACCC.

This clone showed up many times. The read comes to an end 3 residues before the CDR3 does, leaving the germline J gene to fill in the end. The chain combines TRBV6-1 with TRBJ2-3; TRBD2 matches 8 bases. The V segment lost 0 bases and the J segment 3 bases; nucleotides outside the gene matches: 8. The CDR3 is made up of 17 amino acids. Germline loops: CDR1 MNHNS, CDR2 SASEGT. The covered CDR3 bases are TGTGCCAGCAGTGAAGCGCTTTCAGCGGGAGTTACAGATACG. Its translation: CASSEALSAGVTDT. The full CDR3 protein is CASSEALSAGVTDTQYF.

Notes on this clone: Read sequence stops 3 residues before the CDR3 end, and the germline J gene provides the missing end. The V call is TRBV30, the J call TRBJ2-4; D is unresolved. Germline lookup yields CDR1 GTSNPN and CDR2 SVGIG (reference sequence). The CDR3 extends over 13 amino acids. CDR3 loop: CAWSILLNYGQYF. The covered CDR3 bases are TGTGCCTGGAGTATCCTTCTTAACTATGGT. Full variable domain (missing parts from reference TRBV30 and TRBJ2-4): SQTIHQWPATLVQPVGSPLSLECTVEGTSNPNLYWYRQAAGRGLQLLFYSVGIGQISSEVPQNLSASRPQDRQFILSSKKLLLSDSGFYLCAWSILLNYGQYFGAGTRLSVL.

This clone was observed a handful of times. The CDR3 end is not reached by the read, which stops 3 residues before it; the germline J gene fills it in. The V gene is TRBV19, the J gene TRBJ2-7, with 9 bases lining up with TRBD2. Germline V gene sequence: CDR1 LNHDA, CDR2 SQIVND (reference sequence). V lost 7 bases to trimming and J lost 5 bases; unmatched junction nucleotides: 6. The CDR3 consists of 13 residues. CDR3 bases read: TGTGCCAGTAAACAGCGGGAGGCCCACGAG. Residues: CASKQREAHE. From start to end, the CDR3 is CASKQREAHEQYF.

This clone was detected many times. With the read ending 3 residues before the CDR3 end, the germline J gene is used to fill in that end. The gene calls are TRBV4-2 and TRBJ1-3; a weak D match, TRBD1 (6 bases). V was shortened by 5 bases and J by 4 bases, with 12 bases between the two germline ends. Per germline, CDR1 LGHNA and CDR2 YNFKEQ. This CDR3 comprises 14 residues. The CDR3 loop is CASSIQGAGNTIYF. Partial CDR3 DNA: TGTGCCAGCAGCATACAGGGAGCCGGAAACACC.

This clone was observed a few times. Since a much larger clone is just one base distant, this may be a read error. The read terminates 3 residues ahead of where the CDR3 ends, so the germline J gene completes it. The rearrangement uses TRBV2 and TRBJ2-3; 9 nucleotides agree with TRBD1. Per the germline V gene, CDR1 is SNHLY and CDR2 is FYNNEI. This CDR3 is built from 18 residues. The sequenced part of the CDR3 DNA is TGTGCCAGCAGTGTAAGGACAGGGGAACTTAGAAGCAATCAGCCG. Encoded protein: CASSVRTGELRSNQP. The whole CDR3 protein is CASSVRTGELRSNQPQYF.

In its sample, this clone was seen many times. The read falls 3 residues short of the CDR3 end, and the missing part is taken from the germline J gene. The chain combines TRBV2 with TRBJ2-7; TRBD2 matches 15 bases. The V gene's germline CDR1 is SNHLY and CDR2 FYNNEI. The CDR3 spans 15 residues. V dropped 5 bases and J dropped 4; count of bases not matched to a gene: 3. The CDR3 spells CASSTGTSGRYEQYF. The covered CDR3 bases are TGTGCCAGCAGTACCGGGACTAGCGGGAGGTACGAG.

This clone was found many times. CDR3 in amino acids: CSAGTGGGSEQYF. The covered CDR3 bases are TGCAGCGCTGGGACAGGGGGAGGGTCCGAG. The rearrangement links TRBV29-1 to TRBJ2-7; 11 bases fit TRBD1. The CDR3 end falls 3 residues outside the read, so it is completed with the germline J gene. The CDR3 covers 13 residues. Germline CDR1 reads SQVTM; CDR2 reads ANQGSEA. The V gene end was trimmed by 7 bases and the J gene end by 6 bases; junction bases not matched to a gene: 8.